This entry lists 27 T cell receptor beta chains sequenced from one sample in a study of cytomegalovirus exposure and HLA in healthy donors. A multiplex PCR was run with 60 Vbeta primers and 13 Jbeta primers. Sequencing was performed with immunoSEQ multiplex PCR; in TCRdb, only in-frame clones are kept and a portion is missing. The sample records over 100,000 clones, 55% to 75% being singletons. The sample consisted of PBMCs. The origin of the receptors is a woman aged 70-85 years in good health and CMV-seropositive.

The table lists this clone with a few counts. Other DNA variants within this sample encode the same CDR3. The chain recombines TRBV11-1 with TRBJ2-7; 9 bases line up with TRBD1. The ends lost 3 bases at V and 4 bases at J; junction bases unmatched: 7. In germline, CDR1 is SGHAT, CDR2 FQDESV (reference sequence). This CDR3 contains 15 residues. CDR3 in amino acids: CASSLEQGAAYEQYF. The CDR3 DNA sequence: TGTGCCAGCAGCTTGGAACAGGGGGCGGCATACGAGCAGTACTTC.

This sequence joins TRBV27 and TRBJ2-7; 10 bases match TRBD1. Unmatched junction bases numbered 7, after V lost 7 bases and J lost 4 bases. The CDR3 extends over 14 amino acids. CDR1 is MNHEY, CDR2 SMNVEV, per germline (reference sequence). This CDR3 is CASTFRQGAYEQYF. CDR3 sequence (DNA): TGTGCCAGCACTTTTCGACAGGGGGCGTACGAGCAGTACTTC.

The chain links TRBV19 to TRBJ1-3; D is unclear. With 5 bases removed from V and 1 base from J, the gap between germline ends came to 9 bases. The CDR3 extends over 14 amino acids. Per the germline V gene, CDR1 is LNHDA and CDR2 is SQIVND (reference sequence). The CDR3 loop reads CASSVSGSGNTIYF. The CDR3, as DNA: TGTGCCAGTAGTGTTTCCGGGTCTGGAAACACCATATATTTT.

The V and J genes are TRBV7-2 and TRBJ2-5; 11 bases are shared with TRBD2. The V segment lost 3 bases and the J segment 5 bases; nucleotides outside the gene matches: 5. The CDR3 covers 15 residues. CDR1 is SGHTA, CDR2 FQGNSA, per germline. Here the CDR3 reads CASSFSGGARETQYF. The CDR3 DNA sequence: TGTGCCAGCAGCTTTAGCGGGGGGGCCCGGGAGACCCAGTACTTC.

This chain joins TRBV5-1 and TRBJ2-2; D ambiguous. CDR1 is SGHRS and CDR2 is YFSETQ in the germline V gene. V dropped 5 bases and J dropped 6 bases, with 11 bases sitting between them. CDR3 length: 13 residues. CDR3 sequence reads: CASREPPSGELFF. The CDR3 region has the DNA TGCGCCAGCAGAGAGCCTCCCTCCGGGGAGCTGTTTTTT.

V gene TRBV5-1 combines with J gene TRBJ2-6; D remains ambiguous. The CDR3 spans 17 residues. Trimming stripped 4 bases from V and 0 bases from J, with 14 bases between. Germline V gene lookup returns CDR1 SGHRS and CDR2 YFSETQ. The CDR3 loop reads CASSLLTTNSGANVLTF. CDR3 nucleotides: TGCGCCAGCAGCCTTCTTACTACAAACTCTGGGGCCAACGTCCTGACTTTC.

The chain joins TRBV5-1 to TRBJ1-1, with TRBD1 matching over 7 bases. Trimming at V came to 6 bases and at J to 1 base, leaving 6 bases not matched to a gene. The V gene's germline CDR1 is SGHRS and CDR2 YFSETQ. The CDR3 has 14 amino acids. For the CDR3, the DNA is TGCGCCAGCAACCAACAGGGGCCGAACACTGAAGCTTTCTTT. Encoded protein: CASNQQGPNTEAFF.

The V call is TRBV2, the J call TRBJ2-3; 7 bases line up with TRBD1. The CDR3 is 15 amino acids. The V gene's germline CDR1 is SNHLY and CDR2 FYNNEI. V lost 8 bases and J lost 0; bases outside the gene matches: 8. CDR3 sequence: CASGERGRSTDTQYF. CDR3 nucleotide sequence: TGTGCCAGCGGGGAGAGGGGGCGTAGCACAGATACGCAGTATTTT.

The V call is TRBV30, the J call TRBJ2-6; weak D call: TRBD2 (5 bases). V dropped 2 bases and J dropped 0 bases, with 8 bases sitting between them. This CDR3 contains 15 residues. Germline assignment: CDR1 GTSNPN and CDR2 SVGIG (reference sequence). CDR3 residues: CAWSRGSSGANVLTF. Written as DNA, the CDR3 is TGTGCCTGGAGTCGGGGTAGCTCTGGGGCCAACGTCCTGACTTTC.

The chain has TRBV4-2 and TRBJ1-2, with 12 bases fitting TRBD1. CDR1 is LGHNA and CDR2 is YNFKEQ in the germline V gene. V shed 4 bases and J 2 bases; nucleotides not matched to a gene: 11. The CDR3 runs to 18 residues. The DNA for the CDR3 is TGTGCCAGCAGCCCCCGGGGACAGGGGGCGAAGTTAAACTATGGCTACACCTTC. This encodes CASSPRGQGAKLNYGYTF.

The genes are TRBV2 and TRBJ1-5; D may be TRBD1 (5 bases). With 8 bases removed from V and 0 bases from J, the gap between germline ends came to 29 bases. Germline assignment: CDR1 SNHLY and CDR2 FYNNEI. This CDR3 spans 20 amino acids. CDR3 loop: CASGRGRGSNVPGSNQPQHF. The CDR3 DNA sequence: TGTGCCAGCGGCCGGGGGAGGGGCAGCAACGTACCCGGTAGCAATCAGCCCCAGCATTTT.

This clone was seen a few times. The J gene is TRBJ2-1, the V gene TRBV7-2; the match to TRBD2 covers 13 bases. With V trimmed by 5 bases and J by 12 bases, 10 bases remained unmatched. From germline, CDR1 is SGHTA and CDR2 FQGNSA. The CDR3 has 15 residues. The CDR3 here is CASSPTTSGGVGQFF. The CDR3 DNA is TGTGCCAGCAGCCCGACCACTAGCGGGGGGGTCGGGCAGTTCTTC.

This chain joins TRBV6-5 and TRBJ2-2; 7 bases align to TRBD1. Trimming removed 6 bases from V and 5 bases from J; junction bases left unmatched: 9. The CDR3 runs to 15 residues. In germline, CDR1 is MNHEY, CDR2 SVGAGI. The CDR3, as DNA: TGTGCCAGCAGCAGTGACAGGGTGTCGACCGGGGAGCTGTTTTTT. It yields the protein CASSSDRVSTGELFF.

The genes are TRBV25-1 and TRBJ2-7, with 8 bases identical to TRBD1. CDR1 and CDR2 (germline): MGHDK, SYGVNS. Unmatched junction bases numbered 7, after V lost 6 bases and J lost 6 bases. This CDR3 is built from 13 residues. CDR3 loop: CASRPPGQAEQYF. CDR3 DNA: TGTGCCAGCAGGCCCCCGGGACAGGCCGAGCAGTACTTC.

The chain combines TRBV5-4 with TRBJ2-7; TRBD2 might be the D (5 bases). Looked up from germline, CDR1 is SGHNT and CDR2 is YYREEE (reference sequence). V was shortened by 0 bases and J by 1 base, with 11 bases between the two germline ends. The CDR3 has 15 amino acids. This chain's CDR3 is CASSLGSPGSYEQYF. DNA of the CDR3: TGTGCCAGCAGCTTGGGCAGCCCGGGATCCTACGAGCAGTACTTC.

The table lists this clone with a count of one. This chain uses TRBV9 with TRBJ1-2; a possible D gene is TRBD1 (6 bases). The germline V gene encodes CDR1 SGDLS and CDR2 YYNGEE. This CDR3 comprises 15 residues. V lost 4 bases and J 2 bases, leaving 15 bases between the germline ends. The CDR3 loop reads CASSPDGGENYGYTF. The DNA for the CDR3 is TGTGCCAGCAGCCCAGATGGGGGCGAGAACTATGGCTACACCTTC.

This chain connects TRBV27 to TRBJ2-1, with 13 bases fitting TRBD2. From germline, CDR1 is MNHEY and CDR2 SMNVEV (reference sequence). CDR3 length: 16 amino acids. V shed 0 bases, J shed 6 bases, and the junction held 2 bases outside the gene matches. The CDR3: CASSLSGTSGINEQFF. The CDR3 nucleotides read TGTGCCAGCAGTTTATCCGGGACTAGCGGGATCAATGAGCAGTTCTTC.

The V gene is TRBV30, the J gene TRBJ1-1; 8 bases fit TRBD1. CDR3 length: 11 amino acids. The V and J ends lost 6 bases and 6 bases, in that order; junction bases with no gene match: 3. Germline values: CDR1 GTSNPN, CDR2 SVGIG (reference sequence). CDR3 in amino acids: CACRTGPEAFF. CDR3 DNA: TGTGCCTGCAGGACAGGGCCTGAAGCTTTCTTT.

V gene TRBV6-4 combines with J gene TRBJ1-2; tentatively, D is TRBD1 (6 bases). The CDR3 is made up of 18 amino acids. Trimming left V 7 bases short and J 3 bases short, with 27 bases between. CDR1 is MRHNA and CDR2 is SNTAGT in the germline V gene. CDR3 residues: CASTVGEGTKKRDYGYTF. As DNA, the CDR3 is TGTGCCAGCACGGTCGGGGAGGGGACAAAAAAACGAGACTATGGCTACACCTTC.

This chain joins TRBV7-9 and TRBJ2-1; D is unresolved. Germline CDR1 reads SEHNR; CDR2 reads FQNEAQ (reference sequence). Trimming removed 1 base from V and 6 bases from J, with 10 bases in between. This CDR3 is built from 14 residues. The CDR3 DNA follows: TGTGCCAGCAGCTTAGAAGGCGGTCCCAATGAGCAGTTCTTC. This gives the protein CASSLEGGPNEQFF. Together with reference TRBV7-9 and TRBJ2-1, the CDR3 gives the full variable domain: DTGVSQNPRHKITKRGQNVTFRCDPISEHNRLYWYRQTLGQGPEFLTYFQNEAQLEKSRLLSDRFSAERPKGSFSTLEIQRTEQGDSAMYLCASSLEGGPNEQFFGPGTRLTVL.

The CDR3 coding sequence is TGTGCCTGGAGTCGCGGACAGGGGCGCACAGATACGCAGTATTTT. Amino acids: CAWSRGQGRTDTQYF. The J gene is TRBJ2-3, the V gene TRBV30; 9 bases line up with TRBD1. There are 15 residues in the CDR3. Trimming took 2 bases from V and 1 from J; bases not matched to a gene: 4. Germline V CDR1 and CDR2: GTSNPN, SVGIG (reference sequence).

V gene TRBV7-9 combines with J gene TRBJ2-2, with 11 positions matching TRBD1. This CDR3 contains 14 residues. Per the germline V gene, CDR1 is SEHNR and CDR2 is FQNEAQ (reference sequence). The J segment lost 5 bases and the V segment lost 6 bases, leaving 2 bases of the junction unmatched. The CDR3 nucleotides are TGTGCCAGCAGAAGGGACAGGGGGACCGGGGAGCTGTTTTTT. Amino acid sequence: CASRRDRGTGELFF.

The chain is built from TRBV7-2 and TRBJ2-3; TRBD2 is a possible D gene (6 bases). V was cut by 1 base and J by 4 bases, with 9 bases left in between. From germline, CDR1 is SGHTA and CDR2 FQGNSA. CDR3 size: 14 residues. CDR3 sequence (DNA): TGTGCCAGCAGCTTAGGCGGGGCGTCAGATACGCAGTATTTT. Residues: CASSLGGASDTQYF.

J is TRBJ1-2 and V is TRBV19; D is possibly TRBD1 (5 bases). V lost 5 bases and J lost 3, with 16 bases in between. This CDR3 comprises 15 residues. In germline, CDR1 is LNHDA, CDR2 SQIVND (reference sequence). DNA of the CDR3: TGTGCCAGTAGTTTATCATCCGACAGATACTATGGCTACACCTTC. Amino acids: CASSLSSDRYYGYTF.

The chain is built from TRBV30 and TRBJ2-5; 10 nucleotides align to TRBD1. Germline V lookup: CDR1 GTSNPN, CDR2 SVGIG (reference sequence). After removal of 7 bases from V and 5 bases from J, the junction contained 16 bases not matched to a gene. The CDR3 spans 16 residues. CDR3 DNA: TGTGCCTTGGAAGGGGGGACAGGGGATTTTTGGGAGACCCAGTACTTC. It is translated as CALEGGTGDFWETQYF.

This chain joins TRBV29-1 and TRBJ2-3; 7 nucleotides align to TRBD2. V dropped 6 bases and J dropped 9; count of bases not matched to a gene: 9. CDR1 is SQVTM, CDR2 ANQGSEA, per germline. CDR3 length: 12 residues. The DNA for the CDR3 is TGCAGCGTGTGGGTTGGGGGGGAAACGCAGTATTTT. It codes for CSVWVGGETQYF.

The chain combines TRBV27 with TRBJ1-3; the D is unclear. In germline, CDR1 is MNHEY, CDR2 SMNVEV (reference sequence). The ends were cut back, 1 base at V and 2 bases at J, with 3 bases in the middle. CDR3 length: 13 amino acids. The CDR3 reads CASSLFTGNTIYF. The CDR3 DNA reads TGTGCCAGCAGTTTATTTACTGGAAACACCATATATTTT.